Below, 9 T cell receptor beta chains from the same sample are listed, as sequenced in a study of cytomegalovirus exposure and HLA in healthy donors. PCR primers comprised 60 Vbeta and 13 Jbeta primers. Method: immunoSEQ multiplex PCR; TCRdb's copy keeps in-frame clones and lacks some. Listed are 150,000 or so clones; around 1.2% falls within the top ten. The sequenced material came from PBMCs. These receptor sequences come from a woman aged 55-69 years in good health and CMV-seronegative.

The chain employs TRBV7-6 and TRBJ1-1; D unresolved. V was shortened by 0 bases and J by 11 bases, with 13 bases between the two germline ends. The CDR3 covers 13 residues. Germline CDR1 and CDR2: SGHVS and FNYEAQ. CDR3 coding DNA: TGTGCCAGCAGCTTAGCTTCTTCGGGGAAGGCTTTCTTT. The encoded protein is CASSLASSGKAFF.

The chain has TRBV11-2 and TRBJ1-4; D is possibly TRBD1 (6 bases). This CDR3 spans 18 amino acids. Germline loops: CDR1 SGHAT, CDR2 FQNNGV. The V end was cut by 6 bases, the J end by 1 base, with 21 bases between. CDR3 in amino acids: CASSGGHGSQLTNEKLFF. The CDR3 DNA reads TGTGCCAGCAGTGGGGGACACGGGTCGCAACTAACTAATGAAAAACTGTTTTTT.

The V gene is TRBV21-1, the J gene TRBJ2-3; TRBD1 is taken as the D call from the table, unchecked against the DNA. TRBV21-1 is given as a pseudogene. CDR3 length: 17 amino acids. The CDR3 DNA is TGTGCCAGCAGCAAAGGTATTGGCAGGGCAAGCACAGATACGCAGTATTTT. The encoded protein is CASSKGIGRASTDTQYF.

The chain links TRBV7-9 to TRBJ1-2; 9 nucleotides match TRBD1. Per germline, CDR1 SEHNR and CDR2 FQNEAQ (reference sequence). The CDR3 has 15 residues. The V gene end was trimmed by 1 base and the J gene end by 7 bases; junction bases not matched to a gene: 7. CDR3 sequence: CASSLERQGESGYTF. DNA for the CDR3: TGTGCCAGCAGCTTAGAGAGACAGGGGGAGAGTGGCTACACCTTC.

The rearrangement links TRBV6-5 to TRBJ2-1, with D uncertain. Looked up from germline, CDR1 is MNHEY and CDR2 is SVGAGI. This CDR3 region has 13 residues. V was shortened by 2 bases and J by 2 bases, with 4 bases between the two germline ends. The CDR3 DNA sequence: TGTGCCAGCAGTTACGAGGCCTACAATGAGCAGTTCTTC. It encodes CASSYEAYNEQFF.

The chain is built from TRBV5-1 and TRBJ2-6; 10 positions match TRBD1. There are 18 residues in the CDR3. After removal of 4 bases from V and 0 bases from J, the junction contained 7 bases not matched to a gene. Per germline, CDR1 SGHRS and CDR2 YFSETQ. The CDR3 coding sequence is TGCGCCAGCAGCAGACAGGGGGCGTTTCTCTCTGGGGCCAACGTCCTGACTTTC. This sequence encodes CASSRQGAFLSGANVLTF.

The V and J genes are TRBV5-6 and TRBJ1-2; 8 nucleotides align to TRBD1. V lost 6 bases to trimming and J lost 7 bases; unmatched junction nucleotides: 20. The germline V gene has CDR1 SGHDT and CDR2 YYEEEE. CDR3 size: 17 residues. CDR3 DNA: TGTGCCAGCACCACTATCCGGGACAGGTTGCATAGGGGTGGCTACACCTTC. It encodes CASTTIRDRLHRGGYTF.

The CDR3 coding sequence is TGTGCCAGCTCACCTTTTCAGTCAGTGAACACCGGGGAGCTGTTTTTT. Translating it yields CASSPFQSVNTGELFF. The chain has TRBV18 and TRBJ2-2; D call uncertain. CDR3 length: 16 residues. The V end was cut by 3 bases, the J end by 1 base, with 12 bases between. Germline CDR1 and CDR2: KGHSH and LQKENI.

The rearrangement uses TRBV5-1 and TRBJ1-4; 8 nucleotides match TRBD1. The CDR3 runs to 17 residues. Trimming cost V 1 base and J 5 bases; bases outside gene matches: 10. Germline V CDR1 and CDR2: SGHRS, YFSETQ. The CDR3 region has the DNA TGCGCCAGCAGCTTGACGGACAGGGTGGGCCCAAATGAAAAACTGTTTTTT. Amino acids: CASSLTDRVGPNEKLFF.